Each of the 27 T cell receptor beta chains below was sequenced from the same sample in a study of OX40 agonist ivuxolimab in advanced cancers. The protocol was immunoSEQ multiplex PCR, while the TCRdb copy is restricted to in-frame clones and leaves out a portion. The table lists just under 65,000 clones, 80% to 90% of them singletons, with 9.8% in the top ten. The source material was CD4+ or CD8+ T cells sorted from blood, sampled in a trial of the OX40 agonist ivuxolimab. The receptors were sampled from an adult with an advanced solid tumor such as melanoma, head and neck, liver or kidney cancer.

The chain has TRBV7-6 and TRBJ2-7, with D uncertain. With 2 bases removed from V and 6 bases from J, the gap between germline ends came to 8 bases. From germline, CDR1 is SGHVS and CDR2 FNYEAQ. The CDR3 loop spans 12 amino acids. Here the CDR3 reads CASSLPEGEQYF. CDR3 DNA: TGTGCCAGCAGCTTACCGGAAGGCGAGCAGTACTTC.

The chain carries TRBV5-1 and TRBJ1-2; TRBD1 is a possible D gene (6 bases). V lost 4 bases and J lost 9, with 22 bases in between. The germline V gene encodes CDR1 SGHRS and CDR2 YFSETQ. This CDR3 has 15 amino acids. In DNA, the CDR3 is TGCGCCAGCAGCGCGACCACCGGGACAAAAGAAAGCTACACCTTC. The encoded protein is CASSATTGTKESYTF.

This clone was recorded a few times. Written as DNA, the CDR3 is TGTGCCTGGAGCGGGGAAAACTATGGCTACACCTTC. Translating it yields CAWSGENYGYTF. This rearrangement joins TRBV30 to TRBJ1-2; no reliable D call. This CDR3 comprises 12 residues. V was shortened by 3 bases and J by 2 bases, with 7 bases between the two germline ends. Germline V gives CDR1 GTSNPN, CDR2 SVGIG (reference sequence).

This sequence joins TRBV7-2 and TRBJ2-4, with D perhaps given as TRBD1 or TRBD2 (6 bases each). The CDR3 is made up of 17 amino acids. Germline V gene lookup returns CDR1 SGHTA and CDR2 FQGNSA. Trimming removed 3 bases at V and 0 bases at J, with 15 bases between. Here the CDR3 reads CASSFRGERGAKNIQYF. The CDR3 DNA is TGTGCCAGCAGCTTTAGGGGGGAACGTGGAGCCAAAAACATTCAGTACTTC. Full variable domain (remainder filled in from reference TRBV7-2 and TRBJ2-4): GAGVSQSPSNKVTEKGKDVELRCDPISGHTALYWYRQSLGQGLEFLIYFQGNSAPDKSGLPSDRFSAERTGGSVSTLTIQRTQQEDSAVYLCASSFRGERGAKNIQYFGAGTRLSVL.

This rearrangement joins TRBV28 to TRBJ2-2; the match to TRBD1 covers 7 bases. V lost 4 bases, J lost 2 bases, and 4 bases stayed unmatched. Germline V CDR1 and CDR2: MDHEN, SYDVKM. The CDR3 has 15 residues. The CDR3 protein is CASSYRDRNTGELFF. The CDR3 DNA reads TGTGCCAGCAGTTACCGGGACAGAAACACCGGGGAGCTGTTTTTT.

For the CDR3, the DNA is TGTGCCATCAGTGAAGGGGGAGATGGGAACAGGGGACTTTCCTACGAGCAGTACTTC. Its protein product is CAISEGGDGNRGLSYEQYF. The V call is TRBV10-3, the J call TRBJ2-7, with D maybe TRBD1 (7 bases). Trimming took 3 bases from V and 1 from J, leaving 25 bases between them. From germline, CDR1 is ENHRY and CDR2 SYGVKD. This CDR3 is 19 amino acids long.

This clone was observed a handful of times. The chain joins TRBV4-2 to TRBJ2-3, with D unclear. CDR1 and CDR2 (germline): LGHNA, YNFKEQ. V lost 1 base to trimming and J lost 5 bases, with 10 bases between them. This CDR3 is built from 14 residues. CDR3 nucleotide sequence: TGTGCCAGCAGCCAAGCTCCCCTTGGAGATACGCAGTATTTT. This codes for CASSQAPLGDTQYF.

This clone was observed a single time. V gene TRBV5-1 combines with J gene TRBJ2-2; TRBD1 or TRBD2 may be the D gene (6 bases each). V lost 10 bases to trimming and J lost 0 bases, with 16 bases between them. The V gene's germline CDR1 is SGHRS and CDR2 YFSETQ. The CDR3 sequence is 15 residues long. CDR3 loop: CAQLGGTPNTGELFF. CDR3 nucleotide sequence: TGCGCCCAACTCGGCGGGACACCGAACACCGGGGAGCTGTTTTTT.

The CDR3 region is CASSLEGDSGNTIYF. The CDR3 DNA sequence: TGCGCCAGCAGCTTGGAGGGTGACTCTGGAAACACCATATATTTT. The gene calls are TRBV5-1 and TRBJ1-3; D uncertain. Germline V gene sequence: CDR1 SGHRS, CDR2 YFSETQ. This CDR3 spans 15 amino acids. V lost 0 bases to trimming and J lost 0 bases, with 7 bases between them.

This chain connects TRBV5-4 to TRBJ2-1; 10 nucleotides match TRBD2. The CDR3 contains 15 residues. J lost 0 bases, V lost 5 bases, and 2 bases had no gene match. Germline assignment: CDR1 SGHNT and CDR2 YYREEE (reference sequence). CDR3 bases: TGTGCCAGCAGAAGGACTAGCGGCTCCTACAATGAGCAGTTCTTC. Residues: CASRRTSGSYNEQFF. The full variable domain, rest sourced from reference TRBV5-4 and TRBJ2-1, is ETGVTQSPTHLIKTRGQQVTLRCSSQSGHNTVSWYQQALGQGPQFIFQYYREEENGRGNFPPRFSGLQFPNYSSELNVNALELDDSALYLCASRRTSGSYNEQFFGPGTRLTVL.

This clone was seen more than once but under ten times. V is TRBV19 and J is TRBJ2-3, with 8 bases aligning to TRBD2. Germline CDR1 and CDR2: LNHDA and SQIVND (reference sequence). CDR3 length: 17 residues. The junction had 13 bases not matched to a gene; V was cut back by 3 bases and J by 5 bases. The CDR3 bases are TGTGCCAGTAGTATCATCAGGGCGGGGGGACGTGGAGATACGCAGTATTTT. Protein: CASSIIRAGGRGDTQYF.

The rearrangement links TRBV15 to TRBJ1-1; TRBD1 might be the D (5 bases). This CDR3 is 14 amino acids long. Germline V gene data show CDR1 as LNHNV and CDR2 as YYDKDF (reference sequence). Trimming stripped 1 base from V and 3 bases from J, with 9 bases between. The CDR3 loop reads CATSRVARDTEAFF. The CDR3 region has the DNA TGTGCCACCAGCAGAGTGGCCAGGGACACTGAAGCTTTCTTT.

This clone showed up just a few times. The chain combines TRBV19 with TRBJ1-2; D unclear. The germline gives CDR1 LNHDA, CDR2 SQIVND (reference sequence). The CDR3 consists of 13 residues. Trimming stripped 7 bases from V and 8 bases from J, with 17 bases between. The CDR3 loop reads CASTPGPYPGYTF. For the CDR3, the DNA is TGTGCCAGTACCCCCGGCCCTTATCCAGGCTACACCTTC.

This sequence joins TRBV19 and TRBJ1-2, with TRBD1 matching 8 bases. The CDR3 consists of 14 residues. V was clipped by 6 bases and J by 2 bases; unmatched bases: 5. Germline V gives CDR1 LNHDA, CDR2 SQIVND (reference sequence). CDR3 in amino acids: CASSGQGGNYGYTF. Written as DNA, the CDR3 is TGTGCCAGTAGCGGACAGGGAGGGAACTATGGCTACACCTTC.

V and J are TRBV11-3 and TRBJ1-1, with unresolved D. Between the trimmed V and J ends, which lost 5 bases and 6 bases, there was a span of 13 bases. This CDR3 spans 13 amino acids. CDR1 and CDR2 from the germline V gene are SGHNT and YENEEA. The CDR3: CASSPDVISEAFF. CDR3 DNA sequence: TGTGCCAGCAGCCCAGACGTGATTTCTGAAGCTTTCTTT.

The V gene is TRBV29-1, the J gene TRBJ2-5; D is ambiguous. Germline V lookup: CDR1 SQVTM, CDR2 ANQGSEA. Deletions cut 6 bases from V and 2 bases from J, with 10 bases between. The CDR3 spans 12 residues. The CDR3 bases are TGCAGCGTACGGACGGTTCAAGAGACCCAGTACTTC. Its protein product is CSVRTVQETQYF.

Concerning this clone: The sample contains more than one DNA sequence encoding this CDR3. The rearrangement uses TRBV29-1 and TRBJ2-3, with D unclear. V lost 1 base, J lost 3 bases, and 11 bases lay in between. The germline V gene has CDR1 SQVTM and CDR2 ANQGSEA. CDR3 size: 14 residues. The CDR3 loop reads CSVEGGDNTDTQYF. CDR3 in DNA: TGCAGCGTTGAAGGCGGCGACAATACAGATACGCAGTATTTT.

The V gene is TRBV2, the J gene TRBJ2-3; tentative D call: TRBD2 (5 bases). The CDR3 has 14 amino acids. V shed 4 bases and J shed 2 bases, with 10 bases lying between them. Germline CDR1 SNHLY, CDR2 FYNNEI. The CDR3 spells CASSAERITDTQYF. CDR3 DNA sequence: TGTGCCAGCAGTGCGGAGCGGATCACAGATACGCAGTATTTT.

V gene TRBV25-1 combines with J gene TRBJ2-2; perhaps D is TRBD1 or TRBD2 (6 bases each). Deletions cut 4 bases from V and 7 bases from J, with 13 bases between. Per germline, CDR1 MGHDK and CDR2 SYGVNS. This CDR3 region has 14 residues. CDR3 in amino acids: CASSATGRNGELFF. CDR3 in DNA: TGTGCCAGCAGTGCCACAGGGAGGAACGGGGAGCTGTTTTTT.

As DNA, the CDR3 is TGTGCCAGCAGATCCGGGACACAAAACACCGGGGAGCTGTTTTTT. Residues: CASRSGTQNTGELFF. The chain uses TRBV2 and TRBJ2-2; D is perhaps TRBD1 (6 bases). Trimming removed 6 bases at V and 2 bases at J, with 13 bases between. The CDR3 is made up of 15 amino acids. From germline, CDR1 is SNHLY and CDR2 FYNNEI.

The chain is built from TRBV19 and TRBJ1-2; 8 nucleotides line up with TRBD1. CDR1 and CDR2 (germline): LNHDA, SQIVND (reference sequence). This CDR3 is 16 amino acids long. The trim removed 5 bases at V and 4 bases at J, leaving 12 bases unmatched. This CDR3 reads CASSPRQGRGVYGYTF. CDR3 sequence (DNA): TGTGCCAGTAGTCCCCGACAGGGGAGAGGAGTCTATGGCTACACCTTC.

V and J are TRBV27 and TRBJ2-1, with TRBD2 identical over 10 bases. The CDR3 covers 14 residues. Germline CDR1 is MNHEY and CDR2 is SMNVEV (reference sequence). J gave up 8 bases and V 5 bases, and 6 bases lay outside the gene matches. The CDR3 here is CASSMGLANDEQFF. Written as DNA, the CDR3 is TGTGCCAGCAGTATGGGACTAGCGAACGATGAGCAGTTCTTC.

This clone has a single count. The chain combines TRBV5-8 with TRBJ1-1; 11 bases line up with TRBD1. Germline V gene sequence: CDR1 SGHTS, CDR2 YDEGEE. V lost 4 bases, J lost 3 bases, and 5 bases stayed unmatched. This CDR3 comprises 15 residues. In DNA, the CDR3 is TGTGCCAGCAGCGACCGGGACAGGGGGGACACTGAAGCTTTCTTT. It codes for CASSDRDRGDTEAFF.

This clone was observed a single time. The CDR3 reads CASSRTGTGGSDTQYF. The DNA for the CDR3 is TGCGCCAGCAGCCGGACCGGGACAGGGGGATCAGATACGCAGTATTTT. V gene TRBV5-1 combines with J gene TRBJ2-3, with 11 bases aligning to TRBD1. Losses at the gene ends were 4 bases for V and 4 bases for J; bases not matched to a gene: 8. Germline V gives CDR1 SGHRS, CDR2 YFSETQ. The CDR3 has 16 residues.

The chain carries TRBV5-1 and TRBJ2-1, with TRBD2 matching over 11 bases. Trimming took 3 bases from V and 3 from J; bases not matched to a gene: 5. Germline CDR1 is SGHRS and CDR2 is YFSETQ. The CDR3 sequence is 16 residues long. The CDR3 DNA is TGCGCCAGCAGCTCAACGCTAGCGGGGGGCTACAATGAGCAGTTCTTC. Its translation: CASSSTLAGGYNEQFF.

The CDR3 nucleotides read TGTGCCAGCAGCCAAGCGGACAGGGCCTCTAATGAAAAACTGTTTTTT. Its protein is CASSQADRASNEKLFF. The chain has TRBV4-2 and TRBJ1-4, with 8 bases matching TRBD1. The CDR3 has 16 residues. The J segment lost 3 bases and the V segment lost 1 base, leaving 4 bases of the junction unmatched. Looked up from germline, CDR1 is LGHNA and CDR2 is YNFKEQ.

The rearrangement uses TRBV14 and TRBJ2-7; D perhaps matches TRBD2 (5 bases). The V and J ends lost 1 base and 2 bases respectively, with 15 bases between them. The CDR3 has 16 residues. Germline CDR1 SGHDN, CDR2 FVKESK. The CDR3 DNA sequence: TGTGCCAGCAGCCAAGCCGGTGGGCGGGTGGCCTACGAGCAGTACTTC. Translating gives CASSQAGGRVAYEQYF.